A selection of T cell receptor beta chains follows, all from one sample in a study of cytomegalovirus exposure and HLA in healthy donors. Measured with immunoSEQ multiplex PCR; TCRdb has only the in-frame clones, and not every one. In the table there are roughly 99,000 clones, roughly 76% of which are singletons. The sample was PBMCs. All receptors come from a man between 18 and 29 years old in good health and CMV-seronegative. The CDR3 runs from the conserved cysteine through the conserved F or W. Fields, in order: clone size, J gene, V gene, D gene, CDR3 protein, CDR3 DNA. D genes are given only for firm matches. Expanded clones get a size class; other rows say once, few or many, or leave the size out.

abundance: -
j_gene: TRBJ2-3
v_gene: TRBV5-1
d_gene: -
CDR3aa: CASSFPMTASTDTQYF
CDR3nt: TGCGCCAGCAGCTTCCCTATGACAGCTAGCACAGATACGCAGTATTTT

abundance: -
j_gene: TRBJ2-5
v_gene: TRBV11-2
d_gene: -
CDR3aa: CASSLDQGWETQYF
CDR3nt: TGTGCCAGCAGCTTAGACCAGGGTTGGGAGACCCAGTACTTC

abundance: -
j_gene: TRBJ1-2
v_gene: TRBV5-1
d_gene: TRBD1
CDR3aa: CASSPRGQADRADGYTF
CDR3nt: TGCGCCAGCAGCCCCCGCGGACAGGCCGACAGAGCGGATGGCTACACCTTC

abundance: once
j_gene: TRBJ1-1
v_gene: TRBV15
d_gene: TRBD1
CDR3aa: CATSKTTGGAWTEAFF
CDR3nt: TGTGCCACCAGCAAAACAACAGGGGGCGCTTGGACTGAAGCTTTCTTT

abundance: -
j_gene: TRBJ2-7
v_gene: TRBV4-3
d_gene: -
CDR3aa: CASSQGTGDYEQYF
CDR3nt: TGCGCCAGCAGCCAAGGGACGGGGGACTACGAGCAGTACTTC

abundance: -
j_gene: TRBJ1-5
v_gene: TRBV15
d_gene: -
CDR3aa: CATSRRPQESNQPQHF
CDR3nt: TGTGCCACCAGCAGACGTCCACAGGAAAGCAATCAGCCCCAGCATTTT

abundance: -
j_gene: TRBJ1-2
v_gene: TRBV6-5
d_gene: -
CDR3aa: CASSYYGREANYGYTF
CDR3nt: TGTGCCAGCAGTTACTACGGACGGGAAGCTAACTATGGCTACACCTTC

abundance: once
j_gene: TRBJ1-2
v_gene: TRBV6-4
d_gene: TRBD1
CDR3aa: CASSDTLQGLSGYTF
CDR3nt: TGTGCCAGCAGTGACACCCTACAGGGGTTGTCTGGCTACACCTTC

abundance: -
j_gene: TRBJ1-1
v_gene: TRBV2
d_gene: -
CDR3aa: CASSEGPGRLNTEAFF
CDR3nt: TGTGCCAGCAGTGAGGGGCCGGGCAGGTTGAACACTGAAGCTTTCTTT

abundance: -
j_gene: TRBJ1-2
v_gene: TRBV5-1
d_gene: TRBD1
CDR3aa: CASSLALGGGGGYTF
CDR3nt: TGCGCCAGCAGCTTGGCATTAGGAGGGGGCGGTGGCTACACCTTC

abundance: -
j_gene: TRBJ2-3
v_gene: TRBV2
d_gene: TRBD1
CDR3aa: CASSRQGPGDTQYF
CDR3nt: TGTGCCAGCTCTCGACAGGGGCCTGGGGATACGCAGTATTTT

abundance: -
j_gene: TRBJ2-5
v_gene: TRBV18
d_gene: TRBD1
CDR3aa: CASSPQGSGETQYF
CDR3nt: TGTGCCAGCTCGCCACAGGGGTCAGGAGAGACCCAGTACTTC

abundance: -
j_gene: TRBJ1-2
v_gene: TRBV25-1
d_gene: -
CDR3aa: CASSVPGVPYGYTF
CDR3nt: TGTGCCAGCAGTGTCCCCGGTGTCCCCTATGGCTACACCTTC

abundance: -
j_gene: TRBJ2-7
v_gene: TRBV15
d_gene: -
CDR3aa: CATSRDAGKRVSYEQYF
CDR3nt: TGTGCCACCAGCAGAGATGCCGGGAAGAGAGTCTCCTACGAGCAGTACTTC

abundance: once
j_gene: TRBJ2-3
v_gene: TRBV5-1
d_gene: TRBD2
CDR3aa: CASSPGGHNTDTQYF
CDR3nt: TGCGCCAGCAGCCCGGGAGGGCACAACACAGATACGCAGTATTTT

abundance: -
j_gene: TRBJ2-7
v_gene: TRBV15
d_gene: TRBD1
CDR3aa: CATSRDRDRYYEQYF
CDR3nt: TGTGCCACCAGCAGAGATCGGGACAGATACTACGAGCAGTACTTC

abundance: few
j_gene: TRBJ2-6
v_gene: TRBV2
d_gene: TRBD2
CDR3aa: CATHPGLQYSGANVLTF
CDR3nt: TGTGCCACCCATCCGGGACTACAATACTCTGGGGCCAACGTCCTGACTTTC

abundance: few
j_gene: TRBJ1-4
v_gene: TRBV27
d_gene: TRBD1
CDR3aa: CASGGDRAKFNEKLFF
CDR3nt: TGTGCCAGCGGGGGGGACAGGGCGAAATTTAATGAAAAACTGTTTTTT

abundance: -
j_gene: TRBJ1-2
v_gene: TRBV19
d_gene: -
CDR3aa: CASTPTGALYGYTF
CDR3nt: TGTGCCAGTACCCCTACAGGAGCTCTCTATGGCTACACCTTC

abundance: -
j_gene: TRBJ2-1
v_gene: TRBV6-6
d_gene: -
CDR3aa: CASSPTENNEQFF
CDR3nt: TGTGCCAGCAGTCCTACAGAGAACAATGAGCAGTTCTTC

abundance: few
j_gene: TRBJ2-3
v_gene: TRBV4-2
d_gene: -
CDR3aa: CASSQEVARDTQYF
CDR3nt: TGTGCCAGCAGCCAAGAAGTTGCTAGAGATACGCAGTATTTT

abundance: -
j_gene: TRBJ2-4
v_gene: TRBV27
d_gene: TRBD1
CDR3aa: CASSPGTGGIGAKNIQYF
CDR3nt: TGTGCCAGCAGTCCGGGGACAGGGGGGATTGGTGCCAAAAACATTCAGTACTTC

abundance: -
j_gene: TRBJ2-7
v_gene: TRBV6-5
d_gene: -
CDR3aa: CASSYSGVHVYEQYF
CDR3nt: TGTGCCAGCAGTTACTCAGGGGTTCATGTCTACGAGCAGTACTTC

abundance: -
j_gene: TRBJ1-5
v_gene: TRBV11-2
d_gene: TRBD1
CDR3aa: CASSPGQGPNQPQHF
CDR3nt: TGTGCCAGCAGCCCTGGACAGGGACCTAATCAGCCCCAGCATTTT

abundance: -
j_gene: TRBJ1-1
v_gene: TRBV11-2
d_gene: -
CDR3aa: CASSLVEGWRAFF
CDR3nt: TGTGCCAGCAGCTTAGTGGAGGGGTGGCGAGCTTTCTTT

abundance: -
j_gene: TRBJ1-5
v_gene: TRBV9
d_gene: TRBD1
CDR3aa: CASSGTGSNQPQHF
CDR3nt: TGTGCCAGCAGCGGGACAGGATCCAATCAGCCCCAGCATTTT

abundance: -
j_gene: TRBJ1-1
v_gene: TRBV5-4
d_gene: -
CDR3aa: CASSPTGWNTEAFF
CDR3nt: TGTGCCAGCAGCCCGACGGGGTGGAACACTGAAGCTTTCTTT

abundance: -
j_gene: TRBJ1-2
v_gene: TRBV12-5
d_gene: TRBD1
CDR3aa: CASGRDRADGYTF
CDR3nt: TGTGCTAGTGGTCGAGACAGGGCTGATGGCTACACCTTC

abundance: -
j_gene: TRBJ2-7
v_gene: TRBV6-1
d_gene: TRBD2
CDR3aa: CASSPRGGAYEQYF
CDR3nt: TGTGCCAGCAGCCCCCGGGGGGGGGCATACGAGCAGTACTTC

abundance: -
j_gene: TRBJ2-2
v_gene: TRBV4-3
d_gene: -
CDR3aa: CASSQAWGVANTGELFF
CDR3nt: TGCGCCAGCAGCCAAGCTTGGGGGGTTGCGAACACCGGGGAGCTGTTTTTT

abundance: -
j_gene: TRBJ2-3
v_gene: TRBV2
d_gene: TRBD2
CDR3aa: CASSESGTTYTDTQYF
CDR3nt: TGTGCCAGCAGTGAGAGTGGGACTACCTACACAGATACGCAGTATTTT

abundance: -
j_gene: TRBJ2-7
v_gene: TRBV5-6
d_gene: -
CDR3aa: CASSFGLDAYEQYF
CDR3nt: TGTGCCAGCAGCTTTGGACTTGACGCGTACGAGCAGTACTTC

abundance: -
j_gene: TRBJ2-1
v_gene: TRBV19
d_gene: -
CDR3aa: CASSAGTLTYNEQFF
CDR3nt: TGTGCCAGTAGTGCCGGGACACTTACCTACAATGAGCAGTTCTTC

abundance: -
j_gene: TRBJ1-1
v_gene: TRBV19
d_gene: TRBD1
CDR3aa: CASSIQGAPVRFF
CDR3nt: TGTGCCAGTAGTATACAGGGGGCGCCAGTTCGGTTCTTT

abundance: -
j_gene: TRBJ2-2
v_gene: TRBV27
d_gene: -
CDR3aa: CASSLSGDTGELFF
CDR3nt: TGTGCCAGCAGTTTATCAGGGGACACCGGGGAGCTGTTTTTT

abundance: many
j_gene: TRBJ1-2
v_gene: TRBV6-6
d_gene: -
CDR3aa: CASSYRGLIYGYTF
CDR3nt: TGTGCCAGCAGTTACAGGGGACTGATTTATGGCTACACCTTC

abundance: -
j_gene: TRBJ2-7
v_gene: TRBV4-2
d_gene: TRBD1
CDR3aa: CASSQDRGSYEQYF
CDR3nt: TGTGCCAGCAGCCAGGACAGGGGAAGCTACGAGCAGTACTTC